Sequencing of this T cell receptor beta chain was carried out in a study of blood T cell repertoires in COVID-19 (dated by TCRdb to 2018 to 2020). General notes on the study: Samples from collaborators originated in the United States, Italy and Spain and spanned both the acute and convalescent phases of COVID-19. The prospective study material was composed of cDNA or gDNA derived from T cells, B-cell-depleted T cells, or PBMCs. Deeply sampled blood TCRbeta repertoires from subjects exposed to, actively infected with, or recovered from COVID-19 were included in the dataset. The repertoires were released in a freely available public database meant as a resource for research on the immune response to SARS-CoV-2. The samples were drawn from two sources: the first 160 participants of the ongoing ImmuneRACE study, and 1,000 to 1,500 subjects contributed by 6 global collaborators. Sample metadata almost always included a de-identified subject ID, COVID-19 status, age in years and sex. HLA class I and class II types, where available, came from metadata supplied by the sample provider rather than from assay-based typing. On the study overall, not on this receptor specifically: The quantity of clinical and demographic metadata differed by source and by participant and was supplied without curation.

TCRbeta CDR3 regions were amplified from genomic DNA using the immunoSEQ Assay, a bias-controlled multiplex PCR. On the authors' methods: Within the assay, amplification of reference gene primers was used to estimate how many nucleated cells each sample contained. To quantify the absolute abundance of each unique TCRbeta CDR3 rearrangement, sequence reads were collapsed and filtered. Productive Simpson clonality was computed per sample as the square root of Simpson's diversity index over productive rearrangements. The immuneACCESS repertoire file appears here via TCRdb, limited to in-frame rearrangements. These files lack a portion of the clones; in checked studies, under half of the deficit traces to unresolved V genes, and the cause of the others is not known. That table furnishes V, J and clone size, whereas the DNA furnished D and trimming. This sample holds approximately 360,000 clones; about 90% were observed only once. The biggest ten clones account for roughly 1.2% of the sample.

Each collaborating institution followed its own protocols to collect whole blood in K2EDTA tubes. For TCRbeta analysis, collaborator samples were shipped as frozen whole blood, as isolated PBMCs, or as DNA extracted from either sample type. Details on this clone: The antigen it binds to is not known. No base-level quality is on record; no much larger clone is a single base apart.

At the junction V is shortened by 4 bases and J by 4 bases, with 17 bases in between. Counted from cysteine to phenylalanine, this CDR3 has 17 amino acids. The CDR3 DNA has 51 bases and is translated from base 1. CDR1 and CDR2 are read off the germline V gene as SGHTA and FQGNSA. Recombination connected TRBV7-2 to TRBJ2-6; the D gene is perhaps TRBD1, on 6 matching bases. The sequence came from a man in his forties with acute or convalescent COVID-19. The specimen was peripheral blood. The nucleotide sequence is TGTGCCAGCAGCTCCTCCGGGACAAGGGCCGGGGCCAACGTCCTGACTTTC. It encodes CASSSSGTRAGANVLTF.